Below, 9 T cell receptor beta chains from the same sample are listed, as sequenced in a study of blood T cell repertoires in COVID-19. Assay: immunoSEQ multiplex PCR; the TCRdb copy retains only in-frame clones and omits some. The sample consists of about 190,000 clones, around nine tenths of them appearing once. The sample comprised peripheral blood. These receptors came from a woman in her 40s who had recovered from COVID-19.

The J gene is TRBJ1-2, the V gene TRBV4-1, with TRBD1 identical over 9 bases. V shed 4 bases, J shed 5 bases, and the junction held 8 bases outside the gene matches. CDR1 MGHRA and CDR2 YSYEKL come from the germline V gene. The CDR3 extends over 15 amino acids. This CDR3 reads CASSPATTGGYGYTF. The CDR3 coding sequence is TGCGCCAGCAGCCCAGCGACGACAGGGGGTTATGGCTACACCTTC.

The CDR3 reads CASRAWESGVMGYGYTF. CDR3 nucleotide sequence: TGTGCCAGTAGGGCTTGGGAGAGCGGAGTGATGGGTTATGGCTACACCTTC. This rearrangement joins TRBV19 to TRBJ1-2; D not certain. Trimming removed 6 bases at V and 5 bases at J, with 25 bases between. Germline loops: CDR1 LNHDA, CDR2 SQIVND (reference sequence). This CDR3 has 17 amino acids.

The genes are TRBV28 and TRBJ1-5; D might be TRBD1 (5 bases). V dropped 6 bases and J dropped 0 bases, with 9 bases sitting between them. The germline CDR1 and CDR2 sequences are MDHEN and SYDVKM. The CDR3 runs to 14 residues. The CDR3 DNA reads TGTGCCAGCAGAGAAGGACATAGCAATCAGCCCCAGCATTTT. Translated, it gives CASREGHSNQPQHF.

The chain has TRBV9 and TRBJ1-3; no clear D. Trimming stripped 0 bases from V and 1 base from J, with 11 bases between. The CDR3 has 16 residues. Germline CDR1 and CDR2: SGDLS and YYNGEE. The CDR3 DNA reads TGTGCCAGCAGCGTAGAACCTGGGCAGTCTGGAAACACCATATATTTT. As protein: CASSVEPGQSGNTIYF.

The chain couples TRBV5-1 to TRBJ2-3; TRBD1 matches at 8 bases. CDR1 is SGHRS and CDR2 is YFSETQ in the germline V gene. This CDR3 is built from 14 residues. J lost 9 bases, V lost 0 bases, and 6 bases had no gene match. The CDR3 bases are TGCGCCAGCAGCTTGGGCTCGACAGGGGAGACGCAGTATTTT. Translated: CASSLGSTGETQYF.

The chain links TRBV12-3 or TRBV12-4 to TRBJ2-5; D remains ambiguous. This CDR3 is built from 13 residues. V was pared by 5 bases and J by 4 bases, with 11 bases between. CDR3 DNA: TGTGCCAGCAGTCTCCCGGGTCGAGAGACCCAGTACTTC. This codes for CASSLPGRETQYF.

The V call is TRBV27, the J call TRBJ2-1, with 9 bases fitting TRBD2. The CDR3 sequence is 15 residues long. The trim removed 5 bases at V and 9 bases at J, leaving 11 bases unmatched. Germline V gives CDR1 MNHEY, CDR2 SMNVEV (reference sequence). The chain's CDR3 is CASSPGLAGVPEQFF. Here the CDR3 DNA reads TGTGCCAGCAGTCCGGGCTTAGCGGGAGTGCCTGAGCAGTTCTTC.

The chain carries TRBV18 and TRBJ2-2; 12 bases fit TRBD1. J was trimmed by 7 bases and V by 4 bases; bases with no gene match: 7. Germline V lookup: CDR1 KGHSH, CDR2 LQKENI. The CDR3 is 16 residues long. The CDR3 sequence: CASSLTGTGGDGELFF. CDR3 DNA sequence: TGTGCCAGCTCACTCACCGGGACAGGGGGCGACGGGGAGCTGTTTTTT.

The CDR3 spells CAWSAERTGNYGYTF. In DNA form, the CDR3 reads TGTGCCTGGAGTGCGGAAAGGACAGGGAACTATGGCTACACCTTC. The V and J genes are TRBV30 and TRBJ1-2; 8 bases are a match to TRBD1. Germline loops: CDR1 GTSNPN, CDR2 SVGIG (reference sequence). CDR3 length equals 15 residues. V shed 1 base and J 2 bases; nucleotides not matched to a gene: 6. The full variable domain, in which reference TRBV30 and TRBJ1-2 provide the parts outside the CDR3, is SQTIHQWPATLVQPVGSPLSLECTVEGTSNPNLYWYRQAAGRGLQLLFYSVGIGQISSEVPQNLSASRPQDRQFILSSKKLLLSDSGFYLCAWSAERTGNYGYTFGSGTRLTVV.